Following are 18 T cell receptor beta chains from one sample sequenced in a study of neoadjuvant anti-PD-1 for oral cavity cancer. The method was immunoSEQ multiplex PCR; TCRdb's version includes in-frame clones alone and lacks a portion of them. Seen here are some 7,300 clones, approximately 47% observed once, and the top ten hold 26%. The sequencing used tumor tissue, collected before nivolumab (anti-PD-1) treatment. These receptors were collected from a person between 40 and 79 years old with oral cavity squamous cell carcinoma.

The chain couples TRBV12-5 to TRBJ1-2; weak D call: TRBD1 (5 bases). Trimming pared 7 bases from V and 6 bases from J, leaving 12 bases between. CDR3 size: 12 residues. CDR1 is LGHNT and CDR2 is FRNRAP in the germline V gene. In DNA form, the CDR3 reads TGTGCTAGTGCTTCGGGGGGTAATGGCTACACCTTC. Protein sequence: CASASGGNGYTF.

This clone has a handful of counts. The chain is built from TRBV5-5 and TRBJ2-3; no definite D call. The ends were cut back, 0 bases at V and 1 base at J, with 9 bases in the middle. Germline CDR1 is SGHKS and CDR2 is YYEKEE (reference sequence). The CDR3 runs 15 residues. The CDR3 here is CASSLGPGGTDTQYF. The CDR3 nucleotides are TGTGCCAGCAGCTTGGGACCAGGAGGCACAGATACGCAGTATTTT.

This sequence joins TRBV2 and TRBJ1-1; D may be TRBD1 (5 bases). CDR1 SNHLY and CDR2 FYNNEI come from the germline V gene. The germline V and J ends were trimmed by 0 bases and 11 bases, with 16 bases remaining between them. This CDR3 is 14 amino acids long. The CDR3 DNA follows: TGTGCCAGCAGTGAAGCGGTAGTGGGGGACGGGGCTTTCTTT. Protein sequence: CASSEAVVGDGAFF. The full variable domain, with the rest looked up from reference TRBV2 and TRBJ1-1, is EPEVTQTPSHQVTQMGQEVILRCVPISNHLYFYWYRQILGQKVEFLVSFYNNEISEKSEIFDDQFSVERPDGSNFTLKIRSTKLEDSAMYFCASSEAVVGDGAFFGQGTRLTVV.

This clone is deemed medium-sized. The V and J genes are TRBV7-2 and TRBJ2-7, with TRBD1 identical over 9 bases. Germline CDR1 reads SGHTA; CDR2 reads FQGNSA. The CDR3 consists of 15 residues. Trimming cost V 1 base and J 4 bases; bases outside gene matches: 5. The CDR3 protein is CASSLVTGGKYEQYF. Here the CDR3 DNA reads TGTGCCAGCAGCTTAGTAACAGGGGGCAAGTACGAGCAGTACTTC. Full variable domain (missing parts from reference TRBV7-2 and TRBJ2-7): GAGVSQSPSNKVTEKGKDVELRCDPISGHTALYWYRQSLGQGLEFLIYFQGNSAPDKSGLPSDRFSAERTGGSVSTLTIQRTQQEDSAVYLCASSLVTGGKYEQYFGPGTRLTVT.

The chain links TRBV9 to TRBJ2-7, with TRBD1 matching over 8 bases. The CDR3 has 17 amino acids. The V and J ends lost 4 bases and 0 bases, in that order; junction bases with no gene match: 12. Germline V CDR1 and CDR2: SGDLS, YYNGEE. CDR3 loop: CASSPPSTGGYSYEQYF. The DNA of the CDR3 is TGTGCCAGCAGCCCCCCCTCCACAGGGGGATACTCCTACGAGCAGTACTTC.

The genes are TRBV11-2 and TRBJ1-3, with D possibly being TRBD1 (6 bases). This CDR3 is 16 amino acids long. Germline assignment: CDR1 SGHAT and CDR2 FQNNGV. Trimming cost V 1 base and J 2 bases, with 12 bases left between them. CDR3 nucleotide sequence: TGTGCCAGCAGCTTAGGAGCACAGGGTCCTGGAAACACCATATATTTT. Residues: CASSLGAQGPGNTIYF.

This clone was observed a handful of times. CDR3 in amino acids: CASSQAGTGDGWGYTF. The DNA of the CDR3 is TGTGCCAGCAGCCAGGCAGGGACAGGGGACGGGTGGGGCTACACCTTC. The genes are TRBV4-2 and TRBJ1-2; 10 nucleotides align to TRBD1. Germline V CDR1 and CDR2: LGHNA, YNFKEQ. V lost 3 bases, J lost 8 bases, and 12 bases stayed unmatched. The CDR3 consists of 16 residues.

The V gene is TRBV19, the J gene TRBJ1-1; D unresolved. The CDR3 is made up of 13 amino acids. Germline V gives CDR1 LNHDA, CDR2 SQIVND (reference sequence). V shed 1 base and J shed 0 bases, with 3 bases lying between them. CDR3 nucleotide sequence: TGTGCCAGTAGTATAGGAGTGAACACTGAAGCTTTCTTT. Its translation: CASSIGVNTEAFF.

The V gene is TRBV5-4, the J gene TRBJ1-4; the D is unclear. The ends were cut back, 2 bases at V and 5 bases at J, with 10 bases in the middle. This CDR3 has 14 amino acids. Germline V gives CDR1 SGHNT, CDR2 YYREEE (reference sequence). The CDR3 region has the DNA TGTGCCAGCAGCTTTAAACAGACAAATGAAAAACTGTTTTTT. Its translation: CASSFKQTNEKLFF.

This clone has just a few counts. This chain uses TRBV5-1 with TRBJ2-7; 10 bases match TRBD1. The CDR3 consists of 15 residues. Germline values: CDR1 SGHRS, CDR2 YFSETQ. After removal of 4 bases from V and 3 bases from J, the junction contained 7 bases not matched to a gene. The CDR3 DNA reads TGCGCCAGCAGCGACCGGGACAGGGGATACTACGAGCAGTACTTC. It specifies CASSDRDRGYYEQYF.

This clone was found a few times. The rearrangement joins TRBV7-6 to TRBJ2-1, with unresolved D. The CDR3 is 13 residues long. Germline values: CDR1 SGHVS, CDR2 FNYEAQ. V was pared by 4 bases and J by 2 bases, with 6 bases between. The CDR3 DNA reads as TGTGCCAGCAGCTCAACGGCCTACAATGAGCAGTTCTTC. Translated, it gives CASSSTAYNEQFF.

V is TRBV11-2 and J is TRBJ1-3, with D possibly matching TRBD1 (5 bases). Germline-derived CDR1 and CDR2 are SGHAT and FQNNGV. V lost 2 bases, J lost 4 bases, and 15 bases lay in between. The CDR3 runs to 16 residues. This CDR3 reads CASSLISRGLGNTIYF. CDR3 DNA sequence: TGTGCCAGCAGCTTAATTTCGAGGGGTCTAGGAAACACCATATATTTT.

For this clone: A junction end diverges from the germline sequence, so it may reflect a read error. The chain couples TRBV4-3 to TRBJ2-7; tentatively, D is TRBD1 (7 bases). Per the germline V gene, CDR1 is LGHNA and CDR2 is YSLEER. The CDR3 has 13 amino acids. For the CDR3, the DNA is TGCGCCAGCAGCCAAGATCGCGGCGGGACAGCAATCTTC. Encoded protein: CASSQDRGGTAIF.

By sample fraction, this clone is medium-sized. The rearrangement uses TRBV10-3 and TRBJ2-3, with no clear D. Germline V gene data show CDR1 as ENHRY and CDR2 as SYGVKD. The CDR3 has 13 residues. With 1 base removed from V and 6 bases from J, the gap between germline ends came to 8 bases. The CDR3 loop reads CAISEWGLDTQYF. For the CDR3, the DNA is TGTGCCATCAGTGAGTGGGGATTGGATACGCAGTATTTT.

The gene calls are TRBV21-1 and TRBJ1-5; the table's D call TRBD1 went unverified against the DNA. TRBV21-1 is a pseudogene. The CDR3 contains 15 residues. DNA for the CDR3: TGTGCCAGCAGCAAAGAGGGCAGGGGGCCTCAGCCCCAGCATTTT. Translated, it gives CASSKEGRGPQPQHF.

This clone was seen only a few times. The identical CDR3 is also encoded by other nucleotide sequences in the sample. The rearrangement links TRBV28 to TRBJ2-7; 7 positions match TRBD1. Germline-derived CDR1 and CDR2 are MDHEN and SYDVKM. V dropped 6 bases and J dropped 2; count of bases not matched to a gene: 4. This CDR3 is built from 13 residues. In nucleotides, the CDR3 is TGTGCCAGCAGGAAGACAGGGCCCTACGAGCAGTACTTC. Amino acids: CASRKTGPYEQYF.

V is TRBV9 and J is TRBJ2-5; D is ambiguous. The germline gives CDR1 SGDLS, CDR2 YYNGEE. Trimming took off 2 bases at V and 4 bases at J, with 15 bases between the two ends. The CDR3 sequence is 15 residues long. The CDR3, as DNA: TGTGCCAGCAGCGTGGGCAGTATCGGTGGAGAGACCCAGTACTTC. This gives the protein CASSVGSIGGETQYF. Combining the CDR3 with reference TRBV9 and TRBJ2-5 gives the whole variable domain DSGVTQTPKHLITATGQRVTLRCSPRSGDLSVYWYQQSLDQGLQFLIQYYNGEERAKGNILERFSAQQFPDLHSELNLSSLELGDSALYFCASSVGSIGGETQYFGPGTRLLVL.

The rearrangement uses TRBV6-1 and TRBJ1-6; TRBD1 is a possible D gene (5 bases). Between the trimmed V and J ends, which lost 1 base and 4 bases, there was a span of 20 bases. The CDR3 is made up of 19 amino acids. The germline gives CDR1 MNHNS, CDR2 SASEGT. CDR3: CASSEGGSAGGMYNSPLHF. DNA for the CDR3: TGTGCCAGCAGTGAAGGGGGGTCCGCGGGCGGGATGTATAATTCACCCCTCCACTTT.